The 6 T cell receptor beta chains in this list originate from one sample, sequenced in a study of cytomegalovirus exposure and HLA in healthy donors. Data came from immunoSEQ multiplex PCR; TCRdb stores just in-frame clones and leaves some out. The sample yields 150,000 to 200,000 clones, about 96% seen once. The sample comprised PBMCs. The receptor source for this set is a young woman in good health and CMV-seronegative.

This rearrangement joins TRBV7-2 to TRBJ2-2; D remains ambiguous. Trimming stripped 2 bases from V and 7 bases from J, with 5 bases between. The CDR3 extends over 12 amino acids. Germline CDR1 and CDR2: SGHTA and FQGNSA. CDR3 sequence reads: CASSLFVGELFF. The CDR3 DNA reads as TGTGCCAGCAGCTTATTCGTCGGGGAGCTGTTTTTT.

Notes on this clone: Within the sample, other DNA sequences also encode this same CDR3. The chain carries TRBV7-3 and TRBJ2-3, with D possibly matching TRBD2 (6 bases). The ends were cut back, 5 bases at V and 4 bases at J, with 13 bases in the middle. Germline V gene lookup returns CDR1 SGHTA and CDR2 FQGTGA. This CDR3 comprises 14 residues. CDR3 loop: CASSLGTPPDTQYF. The CDR3 coding sequence is TGTGCCAGCAGCCTTGGGACTCCCCCAGATACGCAGTATTTT. Together with reference TRBV7-3 and TRBJ2-3, the CDR3 gives the full variable domain: GAGVSQTPSNKVTEKGKYVELRCDPISGHTALYWYRQSLGQGPEFLIYFQGTGAADDSGLPNDRFFAVRPEGSVSTLKIQRTERGDSAVYLCASSLGTPPDTQYFGPGTRLTVL.

The rearrangement links TRBV7-6 to TRBJ1-1, with D tentatively TRBD1 (5 bases). The germline V and J ends were trimmed by 0 bases and 5 bases, with 7 bases remaining between them. The CDR3 contains 13 residues. From germline, CDR1 is SGHVS and CDR2 FNYEAQ. The CDR3 sequence is CASSLAGETEAFF. The CDR3 DNA follows: TGTGCCAGCAGCTTAGCAGGGGAAACTGAAGCTTTCTTT.

CDR3 region: CASSLSLAQGIGGYTF. In DNA form, the CDR3 reads TGTGCCAGCAGCTTGTCGCTCGCCCAGGGAATTGGTGGCTACACCTTC. The rearrangement uses TRBV5-6 and TRBJ1-2, with D maybe TRBD1 (5 bases). Per the germline V gene, CDR1 is SGHDT and CDR2 is YYEEEE. V dropped 1 base and J dropped 7 bases, with 20 bases sitting between them. The CDR3 is 16 residues long.

This chain joins TRBV4-1 and TRBJ1-4, with 9 bases lining up with TRBD1. Germline loops: CDR1 MGHRA, CDR2 YSYEKL. Losses at the gene ends were 1 base for V and 5 bases for J; bases not matched to a gene: 14. This CDR3 comprises 19 residues. The CDR3 bases are TGCGCCAGCAGCCAAGGGGACAGGGTTGGCCCCAGCCCGAATGAAAAACTGTTTTTT. Protein product: CASSQGDRVGPSPNEKLFF.

The chain recombines TRBV6-5 with TRBJ1-1; 8 nucleotides align to TRBD1. The germline CDR1 and CDR2 sequences are MNHEY and SVGAGI. V shed 8 bases and J 5 bases; nucleotides not matched to a gene: 7. CDR3 size: 13 residues. CDR3 region: CASQGAIRTEAFF. The CDR3 DNA reads TGTGCCAGCCAGGGGGCGATTCGGACTGAAGCTTTCTTT.